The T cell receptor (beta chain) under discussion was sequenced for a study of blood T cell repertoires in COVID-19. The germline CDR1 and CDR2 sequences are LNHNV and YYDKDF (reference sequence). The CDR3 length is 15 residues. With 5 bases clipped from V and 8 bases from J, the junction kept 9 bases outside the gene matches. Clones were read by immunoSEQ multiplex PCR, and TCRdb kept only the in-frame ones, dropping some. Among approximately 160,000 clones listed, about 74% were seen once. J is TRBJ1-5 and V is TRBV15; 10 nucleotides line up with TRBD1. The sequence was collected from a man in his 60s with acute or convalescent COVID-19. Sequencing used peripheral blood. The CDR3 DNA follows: TGTGCCACCAGCGTAGGACAGGGGGAGGCTGAGCCCCAGCATTTT. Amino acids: CATSVGQGEAEPQHF. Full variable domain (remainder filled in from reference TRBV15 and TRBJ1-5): DAMVIQNPRYQVTQFGKPVTLSCSQTLNHNVMYWYQQKSSQAPKLLFHYYDKDFNNEADTPDNFQSRRPNTSFCFLDIRSPGLGDTAMYLCATSVGQGEAEPQHFGDGTRLSIL.